This T cell receptor (beta chain) appears in the sequencing data of a study of blood T cell repertoires in COVID-19. Study-wide context: Specimens from acute and convalescent COVID-19 originated in the United States, Italy and Spain.

As originally analysed: Cell counts per sample came from amplifying reference gene primers. Generated by immunoSEQ multiplex PCR, the TCRdb table keeps only in-frame clones and is missing some. V, J and clone size derive from that table, while D and trimming were established from the DNA sequence. The data contain 60,000 to 85,000 clones, about nine tenths of them singletons. Trimming cost V 9 bases and J 2 bases, with 23 bases left between them. CDR1 and CDR2 (germline): WNHNN, SYGVQD (reference sequence). The CDR3 is 18 amino acids. The specimen sequenced was peripheral blood. The rearrangement joins TRBV10-1 to TRBJ2-6, with D perhaps TRBD1 (6 bases). The receptor was isolated from a man between 45 and 60 years old with acute or convalescent COVID-19. The CDR3, as DNA: TGCGCCAGGCCCGGGACAAGGTCATATCAGGCTGGGGCCAACGTCCTGACTTTC. This translates into CARPGTRSYQAGANVLTF.